This T cell receptor (beta chain) came from a study of blood T cells in healthy people across ages. For the second PCR, which ran for about 7 to 11 cycles, a sample-barcoded 5' primer and a J-beta primer mix were used. Each cDNA molecule was tagged by a template-switch adaptor that had 12 random nucleotides. Via MiXCR, TCRdb re-called the 5' RACE reads, giving one row per CDR3 protein. The table includes hundreds of thousands of distinct CDR3 sequences, more than 45% detected once. Whole-study results and caveats: Measured against age, TCR beta diversity per million T cells decreased in a roughly linear manner. Long-lived donors carried more naive CD4+ cells and greater diversity than aged donors.

With regard to this clonotype: The antigen remains undetermined. At one of its ends the junction is not consistent with the germline gene, which may arise from a read error.

There are 14 residues in the CDR3. CDR1 and CDR2 from the germline V gene are SQVTM and ANQGSEA. The sequence was obtained from a woman of 80 years or more in good health. V gene TRBV29-1 combines with J gene TRBJ2-1, with 7 bases that match TRBD2. The specimen was blood. The CDR3 reads CSVEDSGPYNEQFF. The CDR3 DNA reads TGCAGCGTTGAAGATAGCGGGCCCTACAATGAGCAGTTTTTC.